Following are 3 T cell receptor beta chains from one sample sequenced in a study of blood T cell repertoires in COVID-19. Profiled with immunoSEQ multiplex PCR; TCRdb holds only in-frame clones, not every one. The sample yields around 100,000 clones, approximately 88% seen once. Sequencing was done on a sample of peripheral blood. Source of these receptors: a woman aged 40-49 years with acute or convalescent COVID-19.

V and J are TRBV5-4 and TRBJ1-2; tentatively, D is TRBD1 (5 bases). V dropped 2 bases and J dropped 8 bases, with 16 bases sitting between them. Per the germline V gene, CDR1 is SGHNT and CDR2 is YYREEE (reference sequence). CDR3 length: 14 amino acids. CDR3 residues: CASSLSGAGSGYTF. The DNA of the CDR3 is TGTGCCAGCAGCTTATCCGGGGCGGGGTCGGGCTACACCTTC.

V usage is TRBV19 and J usage is TRBJ1-2; maybe TRBD1 (6 bases). Germline V gene data show CDR1 as LNHDA and CDR2 as SQIVND (reference sequence). V shed 2 bases and J shed 4 bases, with 11 bases lying between them. The CDR3 length is 14 residues. CDR3 nucleotide sequence: TGTGCCAGTAGTATAATGACAGGACCCTATGGCTACACCTTC. As protein: CASSIMTGPYGYTF.

As to this clone: Other DNA sequences in this sample translate to the same CDR3. This chain uses TRBV6-5 with TRBJ1-5, with TRBD1 identical over 8 bases. Germline V gene sequence: CDR1 MNHEY, CDR2 SVGAGI. J gave up 4 bases and V 6 bases, and 5 bases lay outside the gene matches. The CDR3 covers 14 residues. This CDR3 reads CASSLRQGNQPQHF. The CDR3 DNA follows: TGTGCCAGCAGCCTTAGACAGGGGAATCAGCCCCAGCATTTT.